The subject of this entry is one TCR beta chain. Its antigen remains unidentified. Regarding time point: pretreatment peripheral blood. The sample originates from a study of PD-L1 blockade in urothelial cancer. Clones were sequenced by immunoSEQ multiplex PCR, and TCRdb holds only the in-frame ones, with some missing. The sample includes tens of thousands of clones, roughly 84% seen only once; the top ten take approximately 10%. Study outcomes and limitations: Better survival was forecast by a pretreatment blood TCR clonality below the median.

This clonotype was obtained from a woman aged 65 to 85 with urothelial cancer. Sequencing used PBMCs, obtained around atezolizumab (anti-PD-L1) treatment.

In DNA form, the CDR3 reads TGTGCCAGCAGTGCTTACACAGATACGCAGTATTTT. Translated, it gives CASSAYTDTQYF. The chain employs TRBV25-1 and TRBJ2-3, with D hard to call. From germline, CDR1 is MGHDK and CDR2 SYGVNS. Trimming shortened V by 4 bases and J by 2 bases, and 4 bases separated the two germline ends. This CDR3 is 12 amino acids long.